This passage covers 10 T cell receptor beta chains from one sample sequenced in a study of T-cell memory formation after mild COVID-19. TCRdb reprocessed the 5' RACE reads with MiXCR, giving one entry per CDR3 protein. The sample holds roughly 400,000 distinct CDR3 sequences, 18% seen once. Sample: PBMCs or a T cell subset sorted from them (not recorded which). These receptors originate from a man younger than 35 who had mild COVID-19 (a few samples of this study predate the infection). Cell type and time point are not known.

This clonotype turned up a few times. The CDR3 DNA reads as TGCGCCAGCAGCTTACAGGGGCCCCAAGAGACCCAGTACTTC. It codes for CASSLQGPQETQYF. This sequence joins TRBV5-1 and TRBJ2-5, with 7 bases identical to TRBD1. Germline CDR1 and CDR2: SGHRS and YFSETQ. V gave up 2 bases and J gave up 1 base; unmatched junction bases: 2. CDR3 length: 14 residues. Supplemented by reference TRBV5-1 and TRBJ2-5, the full variable domain reads KAGVTQTPRYLIKTRGQQVTLSCSPISGHRSVSWYQQTPGQGLQFLFEYFSETQRNKGNFPGRFSGRQFSNSRSEMNVSTLELGDSALYLCASSLQGPQETQYFGPGTRLLVL.

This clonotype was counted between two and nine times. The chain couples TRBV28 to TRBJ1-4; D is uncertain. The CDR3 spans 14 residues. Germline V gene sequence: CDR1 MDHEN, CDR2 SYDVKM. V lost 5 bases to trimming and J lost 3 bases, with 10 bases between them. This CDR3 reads CASSLLFSNEKLFF. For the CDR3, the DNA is TGTGCCAGCAGTCTCTTATTTTCTAATGAAAAACTGTTTTTT.

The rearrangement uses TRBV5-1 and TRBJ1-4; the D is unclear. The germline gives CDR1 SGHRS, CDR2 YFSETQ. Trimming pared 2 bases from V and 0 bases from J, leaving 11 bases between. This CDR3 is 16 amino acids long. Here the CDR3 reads CASSLQFLPTNEKLFF. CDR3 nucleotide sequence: TGCGCCAGCAGCTTACAGTTTCTGCCAACTAATGAAAAACTGTTTTTT.

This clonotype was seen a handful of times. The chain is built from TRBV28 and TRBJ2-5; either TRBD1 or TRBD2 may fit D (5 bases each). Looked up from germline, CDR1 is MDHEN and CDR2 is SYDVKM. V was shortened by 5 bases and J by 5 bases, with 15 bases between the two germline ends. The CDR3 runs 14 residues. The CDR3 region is CASSRGHARETQYF. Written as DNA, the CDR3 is TGTGCCAGCAGTCGGGGCCACGCCCGGGAGACCCAGTACTTC.

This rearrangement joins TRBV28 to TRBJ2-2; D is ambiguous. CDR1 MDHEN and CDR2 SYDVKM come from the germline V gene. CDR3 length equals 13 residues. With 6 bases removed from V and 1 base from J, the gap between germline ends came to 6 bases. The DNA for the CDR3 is TGTGCCAGCAGGGACCTGAACACCGGGGAGCTGTTTTTT. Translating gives CASRDLNTGELFF.

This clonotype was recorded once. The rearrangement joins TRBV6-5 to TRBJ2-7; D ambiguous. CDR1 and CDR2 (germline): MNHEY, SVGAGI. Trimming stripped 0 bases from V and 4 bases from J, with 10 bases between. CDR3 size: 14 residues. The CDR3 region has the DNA TGTGCCAGCAGTTACTCGAGTTCCCCTTACGAGCAGTACTTC. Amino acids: CASSYSSSPYEQYF.

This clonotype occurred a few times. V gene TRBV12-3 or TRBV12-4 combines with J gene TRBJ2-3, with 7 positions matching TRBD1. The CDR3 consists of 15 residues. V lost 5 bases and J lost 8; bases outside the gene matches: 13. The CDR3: CASSHQTGLRGTQYF. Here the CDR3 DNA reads TGTGCCAGCAGTCACCAGACAGGGCTTCGGGGTACGCAGTATTTT.

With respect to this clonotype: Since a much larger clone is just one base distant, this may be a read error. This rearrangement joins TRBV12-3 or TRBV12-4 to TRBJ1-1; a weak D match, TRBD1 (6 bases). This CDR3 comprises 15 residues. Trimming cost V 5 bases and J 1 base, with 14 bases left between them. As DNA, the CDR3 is TGTGCCAGCAGTCCGCAACAGACAGGGAACACTGAAGCTTTCTTT. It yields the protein CASSPQQTGNTEAFF.

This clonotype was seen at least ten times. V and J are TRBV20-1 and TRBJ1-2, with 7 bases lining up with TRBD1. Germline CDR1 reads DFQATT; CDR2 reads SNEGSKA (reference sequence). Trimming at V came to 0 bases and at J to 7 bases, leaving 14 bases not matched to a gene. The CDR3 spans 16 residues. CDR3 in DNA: TGCAGTGCTAGAGATCTCGGACAGGCGCTGAAAGGTGGCTACACCTTC. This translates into CSARDLGQALKGGYTF.

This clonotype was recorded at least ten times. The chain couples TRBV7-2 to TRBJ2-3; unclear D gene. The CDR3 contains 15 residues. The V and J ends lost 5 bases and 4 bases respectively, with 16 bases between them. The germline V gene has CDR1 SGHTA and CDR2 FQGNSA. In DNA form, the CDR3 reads TGTGCCAGCAGCCGAGCACTAACGAAAGCAGATACGCAGTATTTT. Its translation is CASSRALTKADTQYF.